Sequencing of this T cell receptor (beta chain) was carried out in a study of cytomegalovirus exposure and HLA in healthy donors. Overall study results and limits: The study designated fewer than 200 TCR beta chains cytomegalovirus-associated. Both high specificity and high sensitivity reportedly marked the classifier's diagnosis of cytomegalovirus status.

The PCR made use of 60 Vbeta and 13 Jbeta primers. Measured with immunoSEQ multiplex PCR; TCRdb has only the in-frame clones, and not every one. The sample records around 180,000 clones, 65% to 85% being singletons. Comment on this clone: The antigen remains unidentified.

Germline CDR1 SGHDT, CDR2 YYEEEE. Deletions cut 4 bases from V and 4 bases from J, with 17 bases between. This CDR3 region has 15 residues. This clonotype was obtained from a man aged 18 to 29 in good health and CMV-seronegative. This sequence joins TRBV5-6 and TRBJ1-2; D is perhaps TRBD1 (5 bases). Sequenced material: PBMCs. The CDR3 sequence: CASSPVSGVGYGYTF. The DNA of the CDR3 is TGTGCCAGCAGCCCCGTGTCGGGGGTCGGCTATGGCTACACCTTC.